The source of this T cell receptor (beta chain) is a study of blood T cell repertoires in COVID-19. The wider study: From T cells, B-cell-depleted T cells, or PBMCs came the material, which was cDNA or gDNA.

J was trimmed by 2 bases and V by 1 base; bases with no gene match: 10. From germline, CDR1 is MDHEN and CDR2 SYDVKM. CDR3 length equals 17 residues. Clones were read by immunoSEQ multiplex PCR, and TCRdb kept only the in-frame ones, dropping some. The table includes some 350,000 clones, more than 85% detected once. Material: peripheral blood. The chain is built from TRBV28 and TRBJ1-2, with 7 bases aligning to TRBD1. The sequence was obtained from a human donor in a cohort sampled during active COVID-19. CDR3 amino acids: CASSLFPWTGKNYGYTF. DNA for the CDR3: TGTGCCAGCAGTTTATTCCCCTGGACAGGAAAAAACTATGGCTACACCTTC.